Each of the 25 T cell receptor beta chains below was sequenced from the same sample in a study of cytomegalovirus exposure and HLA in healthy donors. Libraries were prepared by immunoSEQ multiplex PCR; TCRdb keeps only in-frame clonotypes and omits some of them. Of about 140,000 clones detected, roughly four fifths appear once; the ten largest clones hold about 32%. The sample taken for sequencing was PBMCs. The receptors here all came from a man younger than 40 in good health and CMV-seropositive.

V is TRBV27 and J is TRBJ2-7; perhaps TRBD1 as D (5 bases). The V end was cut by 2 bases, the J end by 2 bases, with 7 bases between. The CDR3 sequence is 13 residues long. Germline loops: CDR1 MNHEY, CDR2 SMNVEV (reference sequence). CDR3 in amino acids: CASSLMGPYEQYF. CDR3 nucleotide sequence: TGTGCCAGCAGTTTAATGGGGCCCTACGAGCAGTACTTC.

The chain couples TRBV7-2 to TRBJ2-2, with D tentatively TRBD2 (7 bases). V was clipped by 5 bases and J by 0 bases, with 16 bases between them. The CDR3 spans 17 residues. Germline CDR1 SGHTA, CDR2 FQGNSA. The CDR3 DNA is TGTGCCAGCAGCCCAGGATGGGGGGGCCCGAACACCGGGGAGCTGTTTTTT. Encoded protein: CASSPGWGGPNTGELFF.

CDR3 nucleotides: TGTGCCAGCTCACCCCCCCTGCAGGGGCCAGACGCTTATGGCTACACCTTC. Translation gives CASSPPLQGPDAYGYTF. The V gene is TRBV18, the J gene TRBJ1-2; D might be TRBD1 (6 bases). The CDR3 contains 17 residues. Germline lookup yields CDR1 KGHSH and CDR2 LQKENI. Trimming stripped 3 bases from V and 5 bases from J, with 22 bases between. The variable domain in full, with the rest retrieved from reference TRBV18 and TRBJ1-2, is NAGVMQNPRHLVRRRGQEARLRCSPMKGHSHVYWYRQLPEEGLKFMVYLQKENIIDESGMPKERFSAEFPKEGPSILRIQQVVRGDSAAYFCASSPPLQGPDAYGYTFGSGTRLTVV.

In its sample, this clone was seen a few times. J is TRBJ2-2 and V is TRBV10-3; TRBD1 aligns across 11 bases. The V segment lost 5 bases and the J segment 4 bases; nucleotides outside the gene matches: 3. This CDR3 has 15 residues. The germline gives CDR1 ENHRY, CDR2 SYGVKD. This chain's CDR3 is CAISTGTGGTGELFF. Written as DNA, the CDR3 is TGTGCCATCAGTACCGGGACAGGGGGCACCGGGGAGCTGTTTTTT.

The CDR3 loop reads CAISDRQAEAYGYTF. CDR3 in DNA: TGTGCCATCAGTGACAGACAGGCGGAGGCCTATGGCTACACCTTC. The chain uses TRBV10-3 and TRBJ1-2; a possible D gene is TRBD1 (6 bases). Germline V lookup: CDR1 ENHRY, CDR2 SYGVKD. V was trimmed by 3 bases and J by 4 bases, leaving 15 bases between them. This CDR3 has 15 amino acids.

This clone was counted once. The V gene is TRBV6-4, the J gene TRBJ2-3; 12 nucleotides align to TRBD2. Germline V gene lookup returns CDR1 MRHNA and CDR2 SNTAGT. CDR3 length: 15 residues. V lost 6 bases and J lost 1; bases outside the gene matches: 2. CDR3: CASSRLAGGTDTQYF. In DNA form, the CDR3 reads TGTGCCAGCAGCAGACTAGCGGGGGGCACAGATACGCAGTATTTT.

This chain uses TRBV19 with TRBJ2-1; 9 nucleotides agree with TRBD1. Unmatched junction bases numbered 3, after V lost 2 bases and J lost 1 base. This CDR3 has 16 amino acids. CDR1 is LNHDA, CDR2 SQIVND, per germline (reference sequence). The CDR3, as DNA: TGTGCCAGTAGTATAAGCGGGACAGGGTCCTACAATGAGCAGTTCTTC. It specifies CASSISGTGSYNEQFF.

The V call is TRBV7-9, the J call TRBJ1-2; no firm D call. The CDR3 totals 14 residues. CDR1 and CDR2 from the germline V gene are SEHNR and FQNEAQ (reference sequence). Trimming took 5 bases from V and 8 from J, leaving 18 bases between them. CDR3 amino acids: CASSETGDREGYTF. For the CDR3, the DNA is TGTGCCAGCAGCGAAACCGGAGACCGAGAAGGCTACACCTTC.

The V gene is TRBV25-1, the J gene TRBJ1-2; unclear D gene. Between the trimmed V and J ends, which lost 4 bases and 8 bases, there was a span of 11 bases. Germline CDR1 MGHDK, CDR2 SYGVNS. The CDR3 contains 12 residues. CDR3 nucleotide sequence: TGTGCCAGCAGTGTCTTCGGCGGGGGCTACACCTTC. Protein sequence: CASSVFGGGYTF.

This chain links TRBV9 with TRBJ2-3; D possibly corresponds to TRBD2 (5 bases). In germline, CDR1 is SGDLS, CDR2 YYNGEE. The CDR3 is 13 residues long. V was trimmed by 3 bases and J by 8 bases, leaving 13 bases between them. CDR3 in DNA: TGTGCCAGCAGCGGGGGTGTAGCGTCTACGCAGTATTTT. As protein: CASSGGVASTQYF.

The CDR3 DNA follows: TGTGCCAGCAGCCCTGGACAGGGTTCCTACAATGAGCAGTTCTTC. Translation gives CASSPGQGSYNEQFF. The rearrangement links TRBV7-7 to TRBJ2-1, with 8 bases that match TRBD1. The germline V gene encodes CDR1 SSHAT and CDR2 FNYEAQ (reference sequence). This CDR3 is built from 15 residues. V shed 5 bases and J 1 base; nucleotides not matched to a gene: 4.

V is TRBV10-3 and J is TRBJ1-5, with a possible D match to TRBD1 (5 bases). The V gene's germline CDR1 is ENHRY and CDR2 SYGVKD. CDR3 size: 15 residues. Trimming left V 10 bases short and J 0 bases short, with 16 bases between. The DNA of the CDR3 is TGTGCCACCCTGGGCAGGGAAGGTAGCAATCAGCCCCAGCATTTT. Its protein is CATLGREGSNQPQHF.

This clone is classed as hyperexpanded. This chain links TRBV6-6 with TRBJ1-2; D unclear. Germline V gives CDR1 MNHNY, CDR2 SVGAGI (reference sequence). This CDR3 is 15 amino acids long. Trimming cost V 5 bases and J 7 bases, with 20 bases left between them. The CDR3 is CASSSGRTSGSGYTF. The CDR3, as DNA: TGTGCCAGCAGTAGCGGTAGGACCTCCGGGAGTGGCTACACCTTC.

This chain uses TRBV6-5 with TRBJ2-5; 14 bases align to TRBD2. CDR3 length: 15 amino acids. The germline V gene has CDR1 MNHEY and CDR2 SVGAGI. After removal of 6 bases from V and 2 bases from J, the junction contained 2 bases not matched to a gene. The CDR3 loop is CASSRLAGGQETQYF. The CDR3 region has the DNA TGTGCCAGCAGCCGACTAGCGGGGGGGCAAGAGACCCAGTACTTC.

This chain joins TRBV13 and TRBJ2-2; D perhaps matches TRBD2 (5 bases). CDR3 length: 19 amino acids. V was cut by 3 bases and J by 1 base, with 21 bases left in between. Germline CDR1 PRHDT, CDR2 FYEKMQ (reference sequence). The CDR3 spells CASSFHPSSAGMNTGELFF. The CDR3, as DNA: TGTGCCAGCAGCTTTCACCCTAGTAGCGCCGGAATGAACACCGGGGAGCTGTTTTTT.

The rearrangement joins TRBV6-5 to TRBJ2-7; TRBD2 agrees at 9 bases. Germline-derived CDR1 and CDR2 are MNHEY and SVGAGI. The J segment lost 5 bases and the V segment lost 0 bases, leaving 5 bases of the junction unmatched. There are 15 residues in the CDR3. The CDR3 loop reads CASSYSGGRAHEQYF. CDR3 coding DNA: TGTGCCAGCAGTTACTCTGGCGGGAGGGCCCACGAGCAGTACTTC.

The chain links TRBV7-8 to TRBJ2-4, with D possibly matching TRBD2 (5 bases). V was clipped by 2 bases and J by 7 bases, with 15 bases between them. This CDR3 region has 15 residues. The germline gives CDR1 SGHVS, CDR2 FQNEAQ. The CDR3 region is CASSLLGLPGNIQYF. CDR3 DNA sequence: TGTGCCAGCAGCTTATTGGGCCTCCCGGGGAACATTCAGTACTTC.

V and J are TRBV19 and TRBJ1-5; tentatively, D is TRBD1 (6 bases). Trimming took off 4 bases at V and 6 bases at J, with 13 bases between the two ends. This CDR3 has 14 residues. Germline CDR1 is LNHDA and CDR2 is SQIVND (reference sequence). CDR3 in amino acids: CASSTGQPGQPQHF. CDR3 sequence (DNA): TGTGCCAGTAGTACAGGACAGCCAGGTCAGCCCCAGCATTTT.

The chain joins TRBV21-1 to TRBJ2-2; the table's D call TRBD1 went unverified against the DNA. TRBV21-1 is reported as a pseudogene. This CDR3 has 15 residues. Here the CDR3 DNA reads TGTGCCAGCAGCGAGCCGGGACAGGGTACCGGGGAGCTGTTTTTT. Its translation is CASSEPGQGTGELFF.

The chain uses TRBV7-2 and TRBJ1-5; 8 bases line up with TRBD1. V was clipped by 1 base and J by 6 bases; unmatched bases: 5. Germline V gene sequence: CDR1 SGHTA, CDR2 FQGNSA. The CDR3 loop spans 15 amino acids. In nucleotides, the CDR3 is TGTGCCAGCAGCTTAGGGGCAGGGGGCGGTCAGCCCCAGCATTTT. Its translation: CASSLGAGGGQPQHF. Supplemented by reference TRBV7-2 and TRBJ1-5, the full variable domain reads GAGVSQSPSNKVTEKGKDVELRCDPISGHTALYWYRQSLGQGLEFLIYFQGNSAPDKSGLPSDRFSAERTGGSVSTLTIQRTQQEDSAVYLCASSLGAGGGQPQHFGDGTRLSIL.

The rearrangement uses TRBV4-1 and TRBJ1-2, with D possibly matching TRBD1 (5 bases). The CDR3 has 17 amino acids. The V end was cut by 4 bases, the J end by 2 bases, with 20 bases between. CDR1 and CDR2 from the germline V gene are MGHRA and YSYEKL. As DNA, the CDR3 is TGCGCCAGCAGCCCATTGGGTTTCCAAGACAGCAACTATGGCTACACCTTC. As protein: CASSPLGFQDSNYGYTF.

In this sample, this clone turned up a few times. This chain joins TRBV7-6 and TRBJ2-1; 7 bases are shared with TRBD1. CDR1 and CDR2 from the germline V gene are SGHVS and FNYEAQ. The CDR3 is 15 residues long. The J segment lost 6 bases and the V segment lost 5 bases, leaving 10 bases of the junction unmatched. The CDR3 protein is CASSPQGQPANEQFF. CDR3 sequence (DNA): TGTGCCAGCAGCCCACAGGGGCAACCTGCCAATGAGCAGTTCTTC.

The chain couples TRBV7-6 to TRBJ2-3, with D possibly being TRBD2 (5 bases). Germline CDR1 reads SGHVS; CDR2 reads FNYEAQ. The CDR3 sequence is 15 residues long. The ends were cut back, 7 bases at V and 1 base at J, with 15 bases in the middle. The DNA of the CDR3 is TGTGCCAGCACCGAACTAGTTACGGGCACAGATACGCAGTATTTT. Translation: CASTELVTGTDTQYF. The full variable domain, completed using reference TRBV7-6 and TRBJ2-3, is GAGVSQSPRYKVTKRGQDVALRCDPISGHVSLYWYRQALGQGPEFLTYFNYEAQQDKSGLPNDRFSAERPEGSISTLTIQRTEQRDSAMYRCASTELVTGTDTQYFGPGTRLTVL.

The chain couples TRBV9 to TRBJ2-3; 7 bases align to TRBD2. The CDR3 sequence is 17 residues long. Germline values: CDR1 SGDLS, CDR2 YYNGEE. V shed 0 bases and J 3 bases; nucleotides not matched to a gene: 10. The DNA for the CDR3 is TGTGCCAGCAGCGTAGATCAAACGGGGGGAAGGACAGATACGCAGTATTTT. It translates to CASSVDQTGGRTDTQYF.

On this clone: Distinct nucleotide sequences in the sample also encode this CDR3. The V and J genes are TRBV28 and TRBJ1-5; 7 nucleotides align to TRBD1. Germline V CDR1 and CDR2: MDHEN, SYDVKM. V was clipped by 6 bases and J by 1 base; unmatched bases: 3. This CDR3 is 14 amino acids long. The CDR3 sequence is CASRQQGSNQPQHF. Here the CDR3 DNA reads TGTGCCAGCAGACAACAGGGGAGCAATCAGCCCCAGCATTTT. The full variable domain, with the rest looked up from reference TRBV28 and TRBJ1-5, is DVKVTQSSRYLVKRTGEKVFLECVQDMDHENMFWYRQDPGLGLRLIYFSYDVKMKEKGDIPEGYSVSREKKERFSLILESASTNQTSMYLCASRQQGSNQPQHFGDGTRLSIL.